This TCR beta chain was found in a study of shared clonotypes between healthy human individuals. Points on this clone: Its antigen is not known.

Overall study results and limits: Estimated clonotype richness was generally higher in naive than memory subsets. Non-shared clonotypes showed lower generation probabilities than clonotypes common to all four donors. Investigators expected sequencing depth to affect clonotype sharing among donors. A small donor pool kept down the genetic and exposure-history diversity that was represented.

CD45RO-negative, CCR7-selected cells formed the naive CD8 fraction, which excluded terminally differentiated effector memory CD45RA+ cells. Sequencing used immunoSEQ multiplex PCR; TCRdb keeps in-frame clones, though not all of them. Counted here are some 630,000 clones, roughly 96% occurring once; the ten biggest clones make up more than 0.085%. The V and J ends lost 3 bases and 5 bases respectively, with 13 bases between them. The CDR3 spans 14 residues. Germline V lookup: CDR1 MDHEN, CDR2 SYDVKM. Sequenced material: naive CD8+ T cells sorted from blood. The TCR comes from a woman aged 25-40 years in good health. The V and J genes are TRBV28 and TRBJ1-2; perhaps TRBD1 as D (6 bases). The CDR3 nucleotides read TGTGCCAGCAGTTTGGGGGGCGTATCTTATGGCTACACCTTC. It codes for CASSLGGVSYGYTF.